A single sample is the source of the 10 T cell receptor beta chains below, sequenced in a study of T cell responses to AZD1222 COVID-19 vaccine. Produced via immunoSEQ multiplex PCR; TCRdb's table is partial and in-frame only. The sample holds some 120,000 clones, 85% to 90% seen once. Sequences were derived from peripheral blood, sampled on day 0 of AZD1222 vaccination. These receptors came from an adult in good health.

As regards this clone: The sample holds other DNA sequences that translate to the same CDR3. The chain carries TRBV4-1 and TRBJ2-1, with D unresolved. V was pared by 1 base and J by 7 bases, with 5 bases between. Germline CDR1 is MGHRA and CDR2 is YSYEKL. This CDR3 spans 12 amino acids. The CDR3 DNA sequence: TGCGCCAGCAGCCAAGGAAGGAATGAGCAGTTCTTC. This encodes CASSQGRNEQFF.

The V and J genes are TRBV29-1 and TRBJ2-1; TRBD2 is a possible D gene (5 bases). Trimming removed 6 bases at V and 7 bases at J, with 19 bases between. The germline gives CDR1 SQVTM, CDR2 ANQGSEA. The CDR3 has 14 residues. The CDR3 DNA reads TGCAGCGTAGATGCTAGGGTACTAGGTAATGAGCAGTTCTTC. It encodes CSVDARVLGNEQFF.

The chain joins TRBV6-4 to TRBJ1-1; D remains ambiguous. CDR1 MRHNA and CDR2 SNTAGT come from the germline V gene. Deletions cut 4 bases from V and 4 bases from J, with 10 bases between. This CDR3 spans 13 amino acids. CDR3 sequence reads: CASSASGGTEAFF. The CDR3 DNA is TGTGCCAGCAGTGCATCAGGCGGCACTGAAGCTTTCTTT.

The rearrangement joins TRBV6-1 to TRBJ1-5, with D maybe TRBD1 (6 bases). V lost 1 base to trimming and J lost 4 bases, with 11 bases between them. Germline V gives CDR1 MNHNS, CDR2 SASEGT. The CDR3 extends over 15 amino acids. CDR3: CASSEETGFNQPQHF. The CDR3 region has the DNA TGTGCCAGCAGTGAAGAAACAGGGTTTAATCAGCCCCAGCATTTT.

This clone was counted only a few times. This chain uses TRBV27 with TRBJ2-7, with D perhaps matching TRBD1 (6 bases). V was cut by 4 bases and J by 2 bases, with 9 bases left in between. The length of the CDR3 is 13 residues. Germline V gene data show CDR1 as MNHEY and CDR2 as SMNVEV (reference sequence). The CDR3 sequence: CASSSGDAYEQYF. The CDR3 DNA sequence: TGTGCCAGCAGTTCAGGGGATGCCTACGAGCAGTACTTC.

This clone was counted once. V gene TRBV18 combines with J gene TRBJ1-1; unclear D gene. Germline V gene data show CDR1 as KGHSH and CDR2 as LQKENI. The germline V and J ends were trimmed by 0 bases and 3 bases, with 11 bases remaining between them. The CDR3 length is 15 residues. Here the CDR3 DNA reads TGTGCCAGCTCACCACCAGCGGGTAGGGACACTGAAGCTTTCTTT. This encodes CASSPPAGRDTEAFF.

This clone was picked up one time. V and J are TRBV24-1 and TRBJ2-4, with D tentatively TRBD2 (7 bases). Germline V gene lookup returns CDR1 KGHDR and CDR2 SFDVKD. This CDR3 region has 15 residues. Between the trimmed V and J ends, which lost 6 bases and 1 base, there was a span of 12 bases. CDR3 region: CATSRGGAAKNIQYF. The CDR3 DNA is TGTGCCACCAGTAGAGGGGGGGCGGCCAAAAACATTCAGTACTTC.

The rearrangement links TRBV6-5 to TRBJ1-5; 8 nucleotides align to TRBD1. The CDR3 runs 14 residues. CDR1 and CDR2 from the germline V gene are MNHEY and SVGAGI. The junction had 6 bases not matched to a gene; V was cut back by 5 bases and J by 6 bases. The CDR3 here is CASSLTGGSQPQHF. The DNA for the CDR3 is TGTGCCAGCAGTCTTACAGGGGGTTCTCAGCCCCAGCATTTT.

There are a few counts of this clone. V gene TRBV5-4 combines with J gene TRBJ1-2; no firm D call. With 3 bases removed from V and 1 base from J, the gap between germline ends came to 19 bases. Germline CDR1 reads SGHNT; CDR2 reads YYREEE (reference sequence). The CDR3 contains 17 residues. CDR3 loop: CASSSPLPLAINYGYTF. CDR3 coding DNA: TGTGCCAGCAGCTCACCGTTGCCCCTCGCGATTAACTATGGCTACACCTTC.

This chain links TRBV4-1 with TRBJ2-3, with D possibly being TRBD1 or TRBD2 (6 bases each). The length of the CDR3 is 18 residues. CDR1 and CDR2 from the germline V gene are MGHRA and YSYEKL. The V end lost 0 bases, the J end lost 7 bases, and 23 bases lay between the germline ends. This CDR3 is CASSQDRASGGEGNTQYF. As DNA, the CDR3 is TGCGCCAGCAGCCAAGATAGGGCCTCCGGGGGCGAAGGAAATACGCAGTATTTT.